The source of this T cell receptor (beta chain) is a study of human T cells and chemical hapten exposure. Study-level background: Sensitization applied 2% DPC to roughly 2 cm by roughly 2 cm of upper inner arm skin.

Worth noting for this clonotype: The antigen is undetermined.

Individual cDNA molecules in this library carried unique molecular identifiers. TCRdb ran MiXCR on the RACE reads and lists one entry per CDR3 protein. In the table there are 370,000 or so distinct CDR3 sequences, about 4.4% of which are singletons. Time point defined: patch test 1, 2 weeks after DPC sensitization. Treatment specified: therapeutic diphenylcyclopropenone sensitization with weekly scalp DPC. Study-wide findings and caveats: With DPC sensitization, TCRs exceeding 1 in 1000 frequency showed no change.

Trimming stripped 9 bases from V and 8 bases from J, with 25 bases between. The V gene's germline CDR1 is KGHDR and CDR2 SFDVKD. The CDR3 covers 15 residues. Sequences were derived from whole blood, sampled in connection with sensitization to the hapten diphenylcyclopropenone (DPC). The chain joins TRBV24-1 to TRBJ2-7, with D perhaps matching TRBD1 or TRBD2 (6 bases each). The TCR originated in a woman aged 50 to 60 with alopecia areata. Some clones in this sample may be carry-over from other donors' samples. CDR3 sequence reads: CATVPRPGAGKKQYF. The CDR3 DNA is TGTGCCACCGTCCCTCGACCGGGGGCCGGTAAGAAGCAGTACTTC.